This T cell receptor beta chain was recorded in a study of blood T cell repertoires in COVID-19. Study-level background: The origin of the acute and convalescent COVID-19 samples was the United States, Italy and Spain. PBMCs, B-cell-depleted T cells, or T cells were the source of the cDNA or gDNA that made up the material.

A COVID-19 case had been met by exposed participants during the 2 weeks before study entry. This CDR3 region has 13 residues. V gave up 1 base and J gave up 8 bases, with 9 bases separating them. CDR1 is MNHNS, CDR2 SASEGT, per germline. Methods used by the authors: Reference gene primer amplification gave nucleated cell count estimates. TCRdb's copy holds only in-frame clones and misses some; the assay was immunoSEQ multiplex PCR. Clone size and the V and J calls come from that table; the DNA yielded D and trimming. The table lists more than 300,000 clones, more than 85% of them singletons. The material sequenced was PBMCs or T cells enriched from blood (not recorded which). The chain recombines TRBV6-1 with TRBJ1-5, with no clear D. The sequence was obtained from a woman in her thirties or forties who had been exposed to COVID-19. The CDR3 DNA sequence: TGTGCCAGCAGTGAAGTTCAAGAGGAGCCCCAGCATTTT. This encodes CASSEVQEEPQHF.